Following are 29 T cell receptor beta chains from one sample sequenced in a study of T cells in Graves' hyperthyroidism and ophthalmopathy. Amplification targeted TCR beta CDR3 regions from RNA transcripts. The TCR CDR3 was amplified in a first-round RT-PCR using the HTBI primer set. In TCRdb, the multiplex PCR reads were re-called with MiXCR into one record per CDR3 protein. Of a few hundred thousand distinct CDR3 sequences listed, approximately 15% were seen once; the top ten hold around 7.8%. The sample consisted of blood. The origin of the receptors is a woman aged 25 to 39 with Graves' hyperthyroidism.

This clonotype was counted ten times or more. J is TRBJ1-1 and V is TRBV28; possibly TRBD1 for D (6 bases). The germline V and J ends were trimmed by 6 bases and 1 base, with 18 bases remaining between them. CDR3 length: 16 amino acids. CDR1 is MDHEN, CDR2 SYDVKM, per germline. The CDR3 DNA follows: TGTGCCAGCAGACCCCCTGGAACAGGGTCGAACACTGAAGCTTTCTTT. Translated: CASRPPGTGSNTEAFF. Based on the CDR3 plus reference TRBV28 and TRBJ1-1, the full variable domain is DVKVTQSSRYLVKRTGEKVFLECVQDMDHENMFWYRQDPGLGLRLIYFSYDVKMKEKGDIPEGYSVSREKKERFSLILESASTNQTSMYLCASRPPGTGSNTEAFFGQGTRLTVV.

The chain links TRBV29-1 to TRBJ2-5; D might be TRBD1 or TRBD2, each matching 5 bases. Deletions cut 4 bases from V and 3 bases from J, with 9 bases between. Germline values: CDR1 SQVTM, CDR2 ANQGSEA. This CDR3 contains 12 residues. The CDR3 is CSVGRDEETQYF. In nucleotides, the CDR3 is TGCAGCGTTGGAAGGGACGAAGAGACCCAGTACTTC.

This clonotype was detected many times. The gene calls are TRBV27 and TRBJ2-4; either TRBD1 or TRBD2 may supply D (5 bases each). Looked up from germline, CDR1 is MNHEY and CDR2 is SMNVEV (reference sequence). Trimming removed 5 bases from V and 8 bases from J, with 19 bases in between. The CDR3 totals 15 residues. CDR3 loop: CASSPRFSGGDIQYF. As DNA, the CDR3 is TGTGCCAGCAGTCCCCGTTTCAGTGGGGGAGACATTCAGTACTTC.

This clonotype has a count of ten or more. The chain couples TRBV18 to TRBJ2-1; D might be TRBD2 (5 bases). V lost 5 bases to trimming and J lost 8 bases, with 7 bases between them. The length of the CDR3 is 11 residues. Germline CDR1 reads KGHSH; CDR2 reads LQKENI. CDR3 protein: CASSISDEQFF. CDR3 nucleotides: TGTGCCAGCTCAATTAGCGATGAGCAGTTCTTC.

This clonotype appeared many times. This chain links TRBV7-2 with TRBJ1-6; TRBD1 matches at 7 bases. The CDR3 runs to 15 residues. Germline CDR1 SGHTA, CDR2 FQGNSA. Germline trimming cut 5 bases from V and 7 bases from J; bases unmatched to any gene: 8. This chain's CDR3 is CASSPRDRGNSPLHF. As DNA, the CDR3 is TGTGCCAGCAGCCCCAGGGACAGAGGAAATTCACCCCTCCACTTT.

In DNA form, the CDR3 reads TGCAGCGTTCGACAGGGCCTAAATCAGCCCCAGCATTTT. This encodes CSVRQGLNQPQHF. The rearrangement uses TRBV29-1 and TRBJ1-5; 7 bases align to TRBD1. Germline values: CDR1 SQVTM, CDR2 ANQGSEA. V gave up 5 bases and J gave up 4 bases; unmatched junction bases: 5. The CDR3 length is 13 residues.

The table lists this clonotype with many counts. The V gene is TRBV6-2 or TRBV6-3, the J gene TRBJ2-2; TRBD2 matches 10 bases. With V trimmed by 5 bases and J by 2 bases, 5 bases remained unmatched. Germline loops: CDR1 MNHEY, CDR2 SVGEGT. The CDR3 has 16 residues. The CDR3 DNA follows: TGTGCCAGCAGTGACCCTAGCGGGAGAAACACCGGGGAGCTGTTTTTT. This translates into CASSDPSGRNTGELFF.

This clonotype was seen ten or more times. CDR3: CASSLFGAGNYEQYF. CDR3 sequence (DNA): TGTGCCAGCAGTCTCTTCGGAGCGGGAAACTACGAGCAGTACTTC. The chain has TRBV28 and TRBJ2-7; 7 nucleotides agree with TRBD2. Germline V gives CDR1 MDHEN, CDR2 SYDVKM. This CDR3 has 15 amino acids. The V segment lost 5 bases and the J segment 3 bases; nucleotides outside the gene matches: 10.

Concerning this clonotype itself: This may stem from a read error, because a much larger clone lies one nucleotide away. The CDR3 region has the DNA TGTGCCAGCAGCTTGGGGGGAGATGGCAATCAGTCCCAGCATTTT. This sequence encodes CASSLGGDGNQSQHF. The chain is built from TRBV12-3 or TRBV12-4 and TRBJ1-5; perhaps TRBD1 as D (5 bases). The CDR3 spans 15 residues.

This clonotype was counted a few times. This chain uses TRBV20-1 with TRBJ2-4, with 13 bases that match TRBD2. J gave up 0 bases and V 6 bases, and 11 bases lay outside the gene matches. The CDR3 length is 18 residues. Germline V gene data show CDR1 as DFQATT and CDR2 as SNEGSKA (reference sequence). CDR3 region: CSALRLAGGHLAKNIQYF. DNA of the CDR3: TGCAGTGCCCTTAGACTAGCGGGAGGCCATCTAGCCAAAAACATTCAGTACTTC.

The chain employs TRBV4-1 and TRBJ1-2; no reliable D call. Per the germline V gene, CDR1 is MGHRA and CDR2 is YSYEKL. This CDR3 has 16 residues. Between the trimmed V and J ends, which lost 0 bases and 4 bases, there was a span of 15 bases. The CDR3 reads CASSQDLGGQSYGYTF. CDR3 nucleotide sequence: TGCGCCAGCAGCCAAGATCTTGGCGGTCAATCCTATGGCTACACCTTC.

This clonotype was observed at least ten times. The chain uses TRBV18 and TRBJ2-7; no reliable D call. Germline loops: CDR1 KGHSH, CDR2 LQKENI. The CDR3 is 13 residues long. V was pared by 6 bases and J by 5 bases, with 14 bases between. DNA of the CDR3: TGTGCCAGCTCTCATAAGGGAAACGACGAGCAGTACTTC. It yields the protein CASSHKGNDEQYF.

This clonotype came up many times. V is TRBV24-1 and J is TRBJ2-3; 10 bases agree with TRBD1. Unmatched junction bases numbered 4, after V lost 4 bases and J lost 4 bases. The CDR3 is made up of 15 amino acids. Per the germline V gene, CDR1 is KGHDR and CDR2 is SFDVKD. DNA of the CDR3: TGTGCCACCAGTGACACAGGACAGGGGGCAGATACGCAGTATTTT. This codes for CATSDTGQGADTQYF.

This clonotype was detected many times. This chain joins TRBV28 and TRBJ1-2; D unresolved. Trimming took off 2 bases at V and 8 bases at J, with 15 bases between the two ends. Germline CDR1 and CDR2: MDHEN and SYDVKM. The CDR3 has 14 amino acids. The CDR3 bases are TGTGCCAGCAGTTTAGATCAGAGCAGTGGGGGCTACACCTTC. This codes for CASSLDQSSGGYTF.

In this sample, this clonotype turned up many times. The V gene is TRBV28, the J gene TRBJ2-1; TRBD2 agrees at 13 bases. The trim removed 7 bases at V and 10 bases at J, leaving 10 bases unmatched. The CDR3 is 15 amino acids. CDR1 and CDR2 (germline): MDHEN, SYDVKM. CDR3 loop: CASKRTSGSLWEQFF. CDR3 DNA: TGTGCCAGCAAACGGACTAGCGGGAGCCTATGGGAGCAGTTCTTC.

This clonotype has a handful of counts. The chain has TRBV12-3 or TRBV12-4 and TRBJ1-5; possibly TRBD1 for D (6 bases). V lost 5 bases to trimming and J lost 6 bases, with 14 bases between them. CDR3 length equals 14 residues. The CDR3 loop is CASSLPGASQPQHF. The CDR3 coding sequence is TGTGCCAGCAGTCTCCCGGGGGCGAGTCAGCCCCAGCATTTT.

The V and J genes are TRBV27 and TRBJ1-6; D not certain. Germline V lookup: CDR1 MNHEY, CDR2 SMNVEV (reference sequence). The CDR3 is 15 residues long. V was cut by 3 bases and J by 8 bases, with 14 bases left in between. The CDR3 protein is CASSFRGVEYSPLHF. In DNA form, the CDR3 reads TGTGCCAGCAGTTTTCGGGGAGTCGAGTATTCACCCCTCCACTTT.

This clonotype was detected many times. Here the CDR3 DNA reads TGTGCCAGCAGGGCTAGCGGGAGTTTGTATGAGCAGTTCTTC. Amino acids: CASRASGSLYEQFF. The chain has TRBV28 and TRBJ2-1; TRBD2 matches 10 bases. Germline CDR1 reads MDHEN; CDR2 reads SYDVKM. The V segment lost 6 bases and the J segment 8 bases; nucleotides outside the gene matches: 7. This CDR3 has 14 amino acids.

The genes are TRBV28 and TRBJ2-1; 10 bases match TRBD1. Trimming removed 6 bases from V and 8 bases from J; junction bases left unmatched: 10. CDR1 and CDR2 from the germline V gene are MDHEN and SYDVKM. The CDR3 is made up of 15 amino acids. CDR3 nucleotides: TGTGCCAGCAGGCGATTGACAGGGGGCTGGGATGAGCAGTTCTTC. Its protein is CASRRLTGGWDEQFF.

Only a few counts were recorded for this clonotype. V is TRBV2 and J is TRBJ1-6; 9 positions match TRBD1. V was pared by 2 bases and J by 10 bases, with 9 bases of the junction left unmatched. CDR1 SNHLY and CDR2 FYNNEI come from the germline V gene. CDR3 size: 16 residues. CDR3 amino acids: CASSELRGQGNSPLHF. As DNA, the CDR3 is TGTGCCAGCAGTGAATTGAGGGGACAGGGAAACTCACCCCTCCACTTT.

There are many counts of this clonotype. The rearrangement joins TRBV18 to TRBJ2-3; 9 bases map to TRBD1. CDR1 KGHSH and CDR2 LQKENI come from the germline V gene. The CDR3 has 16 residues. After removal of 0 bases from V and 4 bases from J, the junction contained 5 bases not matched to a gene. CDR3 nucleotide sequence: TGTGCCAGCTCACCACCCACAGGGGGCATCGCAGATACGCAGTATTTT. Its translation: CASSPPTGGIADTQYF.

The table lists this clonotype with many counts. This chain joins TRBV30 and TRBJ2-7; D uncertain. Trimming cost V 1 base and J 3 bases, with 4 bases left between them. The germline V gene encodes CDR1 GTSNPN and CDR2 SVGIG (reference sequence). CDR3 length: 11 amino acids. The CDR3 DNA reads as TGTGCCTGGAGTGCACACTACGAGCAGTACTTC. This translates into CAWSAHYEQYF.

The chain is built from TRBV6-2 or TRBV6-3 and TRBJ1-2; D gene ambiguous. CDR1 and CDR2 (germline): MNHEY, SVGEGT. This CDR3 spans 12 amino acids. V was pared by 2 bases and J by 8 bases, with 9 bases between. CDR3 amino acids: CASSYGTSGYTF. The DNA for the CDR3 is TGTGCCAGCAGTTACGGTACGTCGGGCTACACCTTC.

Here the CDR3 reads CATNRGSSYNEQFF. The CDR3 DNA is TGTGCCACCAATAGGGGAAGCTCCTACAATGAGCAGTTCTTC. The rearrangement links TRBV15 to TRBJ2-1; perhaps TRBD1 as D (5 bases). V gave up 7 bases and J gave up 0 bases, with 10 bases separating them. The germline V gene encodes CDR1 LNHNV and CDR2 YYDKDF (reference sequence). There are 14 residues in the CDR3.

This rearrangement joins TRBV24-1 to TRBJ2-7, with TRBD1 matching over 9 bases. CDR1 and CDR2 from the germline V gene are KGHDR and SFDVKD. The ends lost 2 bases at V and 2 bases at J; junction bases unmatched: 3. CDR3 length: 15 residues. The CDR3: CATSDSRQGAYEQYF. CDR3 DNA sequence: TGTGCCACCAGTGATTCCCGACAGGGGGCCTACGAGCAGTACTTC.

The sample holds many counts of this clonotype. The CDR3 DNA is TGTGCCAGCAGCCCAGGACAGGGAGGGGAAAAACTGTTTTTT. The encoded protein is CASSPGQGGEKLFF. The V gene is TRBV4-2, the J gene TRBJ1-4; 8 nucleotides match TRBD1. The J segment lost 8 bases and the V segment lost 4 bases, leaving 6 bases of the junction unmatched. This CDR3 region has 14 residues. Germline V gives CDR1 LGHNA, CDR2 YNFKEQ.

This clonotype was detected ten times or more. The chain is built from TRBV7-2 and TRBJ2-7; D not resolved. Trimming shortened V by 1 base and J by 6 bases, and 16 bases separated the two germline ends. The CDR3 spans 15 residues. Looked up from germline, CDR1 is SGHTA and CDR2 is FQGNSA. CDR3 bases: TGTGCCAGCAGCTTAGGTCCAGCCGTTTTATCCGAGCAGTACTTC. This translates into CASSLGPAVLSEQYF.

This clonotype was seen ten or more times. The chain is built from TRBV2 and TRBJ2-2; 7 positions match TRBD2. The CDR3 length is 14 residues. V lost 6 bases, J lost 8 bases, and 9 bases stayed unmatched. Germline V lookup: CDR1 SNHLY, CDR2 FYNNEI. The CDR3 region has the DNA TGTGCCAGCAGGGGGGATTCGGGAGGTGGGGAGCTGTTTTTT. Amino acid sequence: CASRGDSGGGELFF.

The chain joins TRBV2 to TRBJ2-7; a possible D gene is TRBD2 (6 bases). The V end lost 4 bases, the J end lost 2 bases, and 12 bases lay between the germline ends. The CDR3 extends over 14 amino acids. Germline-derived CDR1 and CDR2 are SNHLY and FYNNEI. The CDR3 DNA follows: TGTGCCAGCAGTGTAGAACTAGCTACCTACGAGCAGTACTTC. Translated, it gives CASSVELATYEQYF.